One T cell receptor (beta chain) is described in this entry. Antigen specificity is unknown. This record comes from a study of OX40 agonist ivuxolimab in advanced cancers. In the study overall: With ivuxolimab, an agonistic anti-OX40 (CD134) antibody, patients were treated. Partial response was recorded in three patients: one hepatocellular carcinoma and two cutaneous melanoma cases.

Profiled with immunoSEQ multiplex PCR; TCRdb holds only in-frame clones, not every one. The table has 20,000 to 25,000 clones, approximately 87% seen once. CDR1 and CDR2 from the germline V gene are MNHEY and SMNVEV (reference sequence). Trimming took 5 bases from V and 1 from J; bases not matched to a gene: 8. The CDR3 contains 16 residues. Findings of the study overall: Expanded clones tended on average to be more numerous among CD8+ T cells than CD4+.

This sequence joins TRBV27 and TRBJ2-5; 9 bases line up with TRBD2. The origin of this receptor is an adult with an advanced solid tumor such as melanoma, head and neck, liver or kidney cancer. The starting material was CD4+ or CD8+ T cells sorted from blood, obtained in a trial of the OX40 agonist ivuxolimab. CDR3: CASSPTSGGTQETQYF. As DNA, the CDR3 is TGTGCCAGCAGTCCCACAAGCGGGGGGACCCAAGAGACCCAGTACTTC.